This is a list of T cell receptor beta chains from one sample in a study of regulatory T cells in long-lasting Graves disease. Using its own MiXCR run on the multiplex PCR reads, TCRdb lists one record per CDR3 protein. This repertoire shows about 450,000 distinct CDR3 sequences, around 15% found once; its top ten account for around 10%. The sample was also reused in another study, on T cells in Graves' hyperthyroidism and ophthalmopathy.

This specimen was peripheral blood mononuclear cells (PBMCs), taken at new diagnosis, from a patient treated with antithyroid drugs. The receptors were gathered from a woman between 25 and 40 years old with Graves disease. Each CDR3 is given with its conserved first and last residue. The order of the fields is CDR3 DNA, CDR3 protein, V gene, J gene, clone size, CDR3 length, D gene. The D gene is left open where the match is weak. The size entry is marked missing in some rows and otherwise reads once, few, many or a size class.

TGTGCCAGCAGCTCGTGGGGGGATACGCAGTATTTT,CASSSWGDTQYF,TRBV7-8,TRBJ2-3,many,12,NA
TGTGCCAGCAGTGAAACAACCCGGGGACAGAGGAACACTGAAGCTTTCTTT,CASSETTRGQRNTEAFF,TRBV25-1,TRBJ1-1,NA,17,TRBD1
TGTGCCAGCAGTTACTCGCAGCCCAATCAGCCCCAGCATTTT,CASSYSQPNQPQHF,TRBV6-5,TRBJ1-5,few,14,NA
TGTGCCAGCAGCCGAGAACAGGGATCTGGCGGGGAGCTGTTTTTT,CASSREQGSGGELFF,TRBV5-4,TRBJ2-2,NA,15,NA
TGTGCCAGCTCACGGGCTTTTCAAATGCTACAGGTTGAAGCTTTCTTT,CASSRAFQMLQVEAFF,TRBV18,TRBJ1-1,many,16,NA
TGTGCCAGTAGTAATCCGGGACCCCTCTCCTACAATGAGCAGTTCTTC,CASSNPGPLSYNEQFF,TRBV19,TRBJ2-1,NA,16,NA
TGTGCCAGCAGCCGGGGGACTTTGGTCCGCGAGCAGTACTTC,CASSRGTLVREQYF,TRBV12-3/TRBV12-4,TRBJ2-7,NA,14,NA
TGCGCCAGCAGCTTGGGTGGGGGCGGTCTTAAGGACGAGCAGTACTTC,CASSLGGGGLKDEQYF,TRBV5-1,TRBJ2-7,many,16,NA
TGTGCCATCAGTTATGGGACAGGAGTCGAGCAGTACTTC,CAISYGTGVEQYF,TRBV10-3,TRBJ2-7,many,13,TRBD1
TGTGCCAGTAGGGGACTAGCGGGAGGAGCAGATACGCAGTATTTT,CASRGLAGGADTQYF,TRBV19,TRBJ2-3,NA,15,TRBD2
TGCAGCGCTACGGGACAGGGGTCAGCAGATACGCAGTATTTT,CSATGQGSADTQYF,TRBV29-1,TRBJ2-3,many,14,TRBD1
TGTGCCAGTAGTATAGATTCTTCAGGACAGAGCCCATTCAACTATGGCTACACCTTC,CASSIDSSGQSPFNYGYTF,TRBV19,TRBJ1-2,NA,19,NA
TGTGCCAGCAGTTACTCGGGACAGGGGAACGAGCAGTACTTC,CASSYSGQGNEQYF,TRBV6-2/TRBV6-3,TRBJ2-7,NA,14,TRBD1
TGCAGTGCTAGAGTGAAACTAGCGGGAGCCCTTTACAACGAGCAGTACTTC,CSARVKLAGALYNEQYF,TRBV20-1,TRBJ2-7,many,17,TRBD2
TGTGCCAGCAGTTCGCCGGCCAACAATCAGCCCCAGCATTTT,CASSSPANNQPQHF,TRBV12-3/TRBV12-4,TRBJ1-5,many,14,NA
TGTGCCAGCACCCAGGGGAGCGCTTCTGGAAACACCATATATTTT,CASTQGSASGNTIYF,TRBV7-2,TRBJ1-3,NA,15,NA
TGCAGTGCCCGGGTCCAGGGTTATCCAGATACGCAGTATTTT,CSARVQGYPDTQYF,TRBV20-1,TRBJ2-3,many,14,NA
TGCAGTGGGCTCGACGTCGACGGCACAGATACGCAGTATTTT,CSGLDVDGTDTQYF,TRBV20-1,TRBJ2-3,many,14,NA
TGTGCCAGCAGTTTAGGGGTTGAGCAGGTTCCGTTCTCCTACGAGCAGTACTTC,CASSLGVEQVPFSYEQYF,TRBV28,TRBJ2-7,many,18,NA
TGCAGTGCTAATCAGGGACAGGGGGTTCTCGGAGAGCAGTACTTC,CSANQGQGVLGEQYF,TRBV20-1,TRBJ2-7,NA,15,TRBD1
TGTGCCAGCAGTGAGGGACAGTCCTACAATGAGCAGTTCTTC,CASSEGQSYNEQFF,TRBV6-1,TRBJ2-1,many,14,TRBD1
TGTGCCAGCAGTAACCAAAACTCTGGGGCCAACGTCCTGACTTTC,CASSNQNSGANVLTF,TRBV12-3/TRBV12-4,TRBJ2-6,many,15,NA
TGTGCCAGCAGTTACCCGGCCGGGGGGAACACTGAAGCTTTCTTT,CASSYPAGGNTEAFF,TRBV6-5,TRBJ1-1,many,15,NA
TGTGCCATCAGGGATAGCGGGAGGAGGGGGTCCATGGTGAGCGAGCAGTACTTC,CAIRDSGRRGSMVSEQYF,TRBV10-3,TRBJ2-7,many,18,TRBD2
TGTGCCAGCCTAGGCCAGCCCGAAGCGAATGAGCAGTTCTTC,CASLGQPEANEQFF,TRBV12-3/TRBV12-4,TRBJ2-1,few,14,NA
TGCAGCGTTGGGGAGGGCCACGAGCAGTACTTC,CSVGEGHEQYF,TRBV29-1,TRBJ2-7,few,11,TRBD2
TGTGCCAGCAGCGTAGCCCCCCAGTGGGGACAGGGGGCCTATGGCTACACCTTC,CASSVAPQWGQGAYGYTF,TRBV9,TRBJ1-2,many,18,TRBD1
TGCAGTCCGAGAGCGGGAGATACGCAGTATTTT,CSPRAGDTQYF,TRBV20-1,TRBJ2-3,few,11,NA
TGTGCCAGCAGTTTTACAGTAGCCGAGCAGTACTTC,CASSFTVAEQYF,TRBV11-2,TRBJ2-7,many,12,NA
TGTGCCAGCAGTTTATTTGTGACTAGCGGGAGGATCTACGAGCAGTACTTC,CASSLFVTSGRIYEQYF,TRBV28,TRBJ2-7,NA,17,TRBD2
TGTGCCAGCAGCCAACCGGGACCGGGATTATTAGAGCAGTTCTTC,CASSQPGPGLLEQFF,TRBV14,TRBJ2-1,NA,15,NA
TGTGCCAGTAGTGGACCGACCGCGGGATCTGAAAAACTGTTTTTT,CASSGPTAGSEKLFF,TRBV19,TRBJ1-4,NA,15,NA
TGTGCCAGTAAAGGGCGGGATAATGAAAAACTGTTTTTT,CASKGRDNEKLFF,TRBV6-1,TRBJ1-4,few,13,NA
TGTGCCAGCAGGCCGTGGGGGGGTGGCGATGGCACCGGGGAGCTGTTTTTT,CASRPWGGGDGTGELFF,TRBV6-1,TRBJ2-2,few,17,TRBD2
TGCAGTGCCCCGAGGGTGGGGGAGGGCCCGGAAAATGAGCAGTTCTTC,CSAPRVGEGPENEQFF,TRBV20-1,TRBJ2-1,few,16,TRBD2
TGTGCCAGCAGTTTATTAGATCGGGAGGGCGGATACGGGGAGCTGTTTTTT,CASSLLDREGGYGELFF,TRBV27,TRBJ2-2,NA,17,TRBD2
TGTGCCAGCAGCCTGACAGGGACGGGCGAGACCCAGTACTTC,CASSLTGTGETQYF,TRBV6-2/TRBV6-3,TRBJ2-5,NA,14,TRBD1
TGTGCCAGCAGTTCGACTTTTAGCGGCGGCGAAAAACTGTTTTTT,CASSSTFSGGEKLFF,TRBV12-3/TRBV12-4,TRBJ1-4,many,15,NA
TGTGCCAGCAGCCCCCCTCCCCACCGCCGGGGTGAGCAGTTCTTC,CASSPPPHRRGEQFF,TRBV5-6,TRBJ2-1,NA,15,NA
TGTGCCAGCCAGCGGGCGAACACCGGGGAGCTGTTTTTT,CASQRANTGELFF,TRBV4-2,TRBJ2-2,NA,13,NA
TGTGCCAGCAGCTTGGTTAGGTGGGAGGAGCAGTTCTTC,CASSLVRWEEQFF,TRBV5-5,TRBJ2-1,many,13,NA
TGTGCCAGCAGCCCAAAACAGGGTGGCAATGAGCAGTTCTTC,CASSPKQGGNEQFF,TRBV11-1,TRBJ2-1,many,14,NA
TGCAGCTTCCGGGCTCCGGGAAATGAGCAGTTCTTC,CSFRAPGNEQFF,TRBV29-1,TRBJ2-1,few,12,NA
TGTGCCATCAAGTCGGACGCAACTAATGAAAAACTGTTTTTT,CAIKSDATNEKLFF,TRBV10-3,TRBJ1-4,few,14,NA
TGCAGTGCTATCGATACTAGCGGGCTATACAATGAGCAGTTCTTC,CSAIDTSGLYNEQFF,TRBV20-1,TRBJ2-1,many,15,TRBD2
TGTGCCAGCAGCGTCGGACTAGCGGGCGCGGCGTTCAAATCCTACGAGCAGTACTTC,CASSVGLAGAAFKSYEQYF,TRBV5-8,TRBJ2-7,NA,19,TRBD2
TGTGCCAGCAGCTTAGCGTGGGGTCAGCCCCAGCATTTT,CASSLAWGQPQHF,TRBV7-2,TRBJ1-5,NA,13,NA
TGTGCCAGCAGCCACGGAACGGGGGTTAACTATGGCTACACCTTC,CASSHGTGVNYGYTF,TRBV3-1,TRBJ1-2,many,15,NA
TGTGCCAGCAGTTACTCGCCGAACACTGTAGCTTTCTTT,CASSYSPNTVAFF,TRBV6-5,TRBJ1-1,many,13,NA
TGCGCCAGCAGAACGACAGGGGCACAAGATACGCAGTATTTT,CASRTTGAQDTQYF,TRBV5-1,TRBJ2-3,many,14,TRBD1